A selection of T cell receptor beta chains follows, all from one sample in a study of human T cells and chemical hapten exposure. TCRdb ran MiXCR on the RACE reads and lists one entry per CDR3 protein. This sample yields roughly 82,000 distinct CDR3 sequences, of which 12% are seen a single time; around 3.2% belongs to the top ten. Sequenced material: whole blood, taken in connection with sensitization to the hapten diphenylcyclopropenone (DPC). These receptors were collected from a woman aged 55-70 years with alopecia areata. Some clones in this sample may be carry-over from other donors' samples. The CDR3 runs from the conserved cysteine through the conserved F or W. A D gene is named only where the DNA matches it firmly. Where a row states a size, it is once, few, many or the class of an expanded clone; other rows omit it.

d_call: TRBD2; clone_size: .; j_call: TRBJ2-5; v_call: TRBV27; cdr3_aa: CASSGVGRETQYF; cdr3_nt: TGTGCCAGCTCGGGGGTCGGGAGGGAGACCCAGTACTTC
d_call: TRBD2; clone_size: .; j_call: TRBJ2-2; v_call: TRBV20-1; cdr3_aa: CSARGRTSAGELFF; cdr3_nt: TGCAGTGCTAGAGGGAGAACTAGCGCCGGGGAGCTGTTTTTT
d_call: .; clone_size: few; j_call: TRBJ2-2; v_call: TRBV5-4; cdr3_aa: CASRSGTTNTGELFF; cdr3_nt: TGTGCCAGCAGGTCCGGGACCACGAACACCGGGGAGCTGTTTTTT
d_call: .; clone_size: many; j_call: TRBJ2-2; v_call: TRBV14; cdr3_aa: CASSQRRRDTGELFF; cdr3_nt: TGTGCCAGCAGCCAAAGGCGGCGAGACACCGGGGAGCTGTTTTTT
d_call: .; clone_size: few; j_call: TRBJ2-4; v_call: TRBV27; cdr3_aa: CASSLDRRNIQYF; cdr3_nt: TGTGCCAGCAGTTTAGATAGGAGAAACATTCAGTACTTC
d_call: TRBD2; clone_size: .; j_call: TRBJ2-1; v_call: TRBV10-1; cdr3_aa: CASSRGTTYNEQFF; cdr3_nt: TGCGCCAGCAGTCGCGGGACTACTTACAATGAGCAGTTCTTC
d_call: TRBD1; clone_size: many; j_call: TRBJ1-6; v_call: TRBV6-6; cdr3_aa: CASTNARDRDNSPLHF; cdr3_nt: TGTGCCAGCACTAACGCAAGGGACAGAGATAATTCACCCCTCCACTTT
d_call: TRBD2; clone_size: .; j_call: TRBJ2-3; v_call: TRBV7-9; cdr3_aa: CASSHQGLADYPDTQYF; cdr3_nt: TGTGCCAGCAGCCACCAGGGACTAGCGGACTATCCCGATACGCAGTATTTT
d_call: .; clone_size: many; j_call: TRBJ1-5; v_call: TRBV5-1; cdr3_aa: CASSSGTSGQPQHF; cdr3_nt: TGCGCCAGCAGCTCAGGGACCTCGGGTCAGCCCCAGCATTTT
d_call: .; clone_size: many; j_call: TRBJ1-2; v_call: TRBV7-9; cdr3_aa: CASSGAVSGQGRYGYTF; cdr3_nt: TGTGCCAGCAGCGGCGCGGTGTCGGGGCAGGGCCGGTATGGCTACACCTTC
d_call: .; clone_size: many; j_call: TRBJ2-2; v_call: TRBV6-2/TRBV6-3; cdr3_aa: CASTERGGELFF; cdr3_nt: TGTGCCAGCACCGAACGAGGCGGGGAGCTGTTTTTT
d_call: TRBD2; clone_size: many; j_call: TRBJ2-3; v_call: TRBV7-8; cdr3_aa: CASSLSRRGGSTDTQYF; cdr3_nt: TGTGCCAGCAGCTTAAGTCGGCGGGGGGGTAGCACAGATACGCAGTATTTT
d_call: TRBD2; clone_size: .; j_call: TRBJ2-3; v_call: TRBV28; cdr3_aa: CASTVAGASTDTQYF; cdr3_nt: TGTGCCAGCACCGTAGCGGGGGCATCCACAGATACGCAGTATTTT
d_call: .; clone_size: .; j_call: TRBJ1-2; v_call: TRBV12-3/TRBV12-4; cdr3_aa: CASSITGYGYTF; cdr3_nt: TGTGCCAGCAGTATTACAGGGTATGGCTACACCTTC
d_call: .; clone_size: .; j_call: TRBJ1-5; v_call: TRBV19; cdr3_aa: CASSFGSSGNQPQHF; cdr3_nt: TGTGCCAGTAGTTTCGGGTCCTCGGGGAATCAGCCCCAGCATTTT
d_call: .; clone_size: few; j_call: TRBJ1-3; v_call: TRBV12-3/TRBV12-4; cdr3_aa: CASSSTWGPGNTIYF; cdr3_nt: TGTGCCAGCAGTTCCACATGGGGACCTGGAAACACCATATATTTT
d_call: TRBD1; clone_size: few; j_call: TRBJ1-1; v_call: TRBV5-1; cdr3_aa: CASSLDRVAEAFF; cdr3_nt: TGCGCCAGCAGCTTAGACAGGGTCGCTGAAGCTTTCTTT
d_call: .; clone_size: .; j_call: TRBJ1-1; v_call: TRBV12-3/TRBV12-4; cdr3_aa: CASSLEVGEAFF; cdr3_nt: TGTGCCAGCAGTTTAGAGGTGGGTGAAGCTTTCTTT
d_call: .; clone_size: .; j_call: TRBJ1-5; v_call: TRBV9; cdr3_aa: CASSVGLGSNQPQHF; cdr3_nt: TGTGCCAGCAGCGTAGGTTTAGGTAGCAATCAGCCCCAGCATTTT
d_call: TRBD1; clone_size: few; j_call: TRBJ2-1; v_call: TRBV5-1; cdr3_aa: CASNLRGPENEQFF; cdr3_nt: TGCGCCAGCAATCTCAGGGGGCCGGAGAATGAGCAGTTCTTC
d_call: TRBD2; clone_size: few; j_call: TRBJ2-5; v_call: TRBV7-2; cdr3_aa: CASSLEPLAGGIETQYF; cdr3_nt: TGTGCCAGCAGCTTAGAACCACTAGCGGGGGGGATTGAGACCCAGTACTTC
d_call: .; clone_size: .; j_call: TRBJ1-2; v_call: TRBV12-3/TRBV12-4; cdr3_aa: CASRGLDAGYGYTF; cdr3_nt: TGTGCCAGCAGGGGACTAGACGCGGGCTATGGCTACACCTTC
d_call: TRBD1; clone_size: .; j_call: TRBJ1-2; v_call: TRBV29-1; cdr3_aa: CSVGQGRNYGYTF; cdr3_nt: TGCAGCGTAGGACAGGGCCGAAACTATGGCTACACCTTC